This TCR beta chain came from a study of T-cell reconstitution after alpha-beta-depleted transplantation in children. Study-level findings and limits: Reports say that about two months after transplant, the alpha-beta T cells came out of several hundred graft clones that had expanded. The study traced high day-60 TCRbeta diversity in some patients to surviving recipient T cells and thymic progenitors.

Note on this clonotype: Its antigen is not known.

Germline-derived CDR1 and CDR2 are SGHAT and FQNNGV. This CDR3 is 15 amino acids long. The V end lost 1 base, the J end lost 0 bases, and 7 bases lay between the germline ends. For TCRbeta, the library was prepared with unique molecular identifiers. TCRdb re-called the PCR reads with MiXCR, one entry per CDR3 protein. Of approximately 97,000 distinct CDR3 sequences listed, about 6.8% were seen once; the top ten hold roughly 15%. Sequenced here: PBMCs, sampled before TCRalphabeta/CD19-depleted stem cell transplant. The TCR sequence derives from a boy aged 2 to 10 with acute lymphoblastic leukemia, due to receive a stem cell transplant. The chain recombines TRBV11-2 with TRBJ2-1; D uncertain. CDR3 coding DNA: TGTGCCAGCAGCTTAGTATCAAGCTCCTACAATGAGCAGTTCTTC. Encoded protein: CASSLVSSSYNEQFF.